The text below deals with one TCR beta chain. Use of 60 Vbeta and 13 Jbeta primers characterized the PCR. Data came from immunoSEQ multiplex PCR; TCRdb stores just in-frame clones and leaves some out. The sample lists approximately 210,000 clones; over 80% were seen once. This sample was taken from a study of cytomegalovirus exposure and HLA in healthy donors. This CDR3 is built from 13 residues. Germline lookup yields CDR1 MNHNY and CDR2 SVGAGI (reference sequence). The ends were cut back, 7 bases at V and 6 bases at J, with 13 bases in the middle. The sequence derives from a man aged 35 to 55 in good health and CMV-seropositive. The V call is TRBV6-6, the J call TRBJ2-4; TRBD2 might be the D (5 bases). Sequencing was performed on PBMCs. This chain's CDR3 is CASMRAQRNIQYF. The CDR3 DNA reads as TGTGCCAGCATGAGGGCTCAAAGAAACATTCAGTACTTC.